This T cell receptor (beta chain) was obtained from a study of T cell responses to AZD1222 COVID-19 vaccine. This clone is a singleton in its sample. Its antigen is as yet unknown. Germline CDR1 is KGHSH and CDR2 is LQKENI. This CDR3 region has 16 residues. Trimming pared 4 bases from V and 0 bases from J, leaving 14 bases between. The study's findings and limits: Nearly half of unique spike-specific TCRs reportedly avoided B.1.351 and B.1.1.7 mutated regions. Distributed over spike, vaccine-associated CD4 TCRs predominated at 160-218 and 743-854. Only 5 to 7 individuals given AZD1222 were seropositive at baseline.

TCRdb's table, derived via immunoSEQ multiplex PCR, lists solely in-frame clones and lacks some. The sample has more than 100,000 clones, roughly 90% seen once; the top ten hold 7.5% to 9.5%. The chain carries TRBV18 and TRBJ2-3; D may be TRBD1 (5 bases). The clonotype was recovered from an adult in good health. The input for sequencing was peripheral blood, taken on day 0 of AZD1222 vaccination. The CDR3 reads CASSLRQKSSTDTQYF. CDR3 DNA sequence: TGTGCCAGCTCACTTCGACAGAAATCTAGCACAGATACGCAGTATTTT.